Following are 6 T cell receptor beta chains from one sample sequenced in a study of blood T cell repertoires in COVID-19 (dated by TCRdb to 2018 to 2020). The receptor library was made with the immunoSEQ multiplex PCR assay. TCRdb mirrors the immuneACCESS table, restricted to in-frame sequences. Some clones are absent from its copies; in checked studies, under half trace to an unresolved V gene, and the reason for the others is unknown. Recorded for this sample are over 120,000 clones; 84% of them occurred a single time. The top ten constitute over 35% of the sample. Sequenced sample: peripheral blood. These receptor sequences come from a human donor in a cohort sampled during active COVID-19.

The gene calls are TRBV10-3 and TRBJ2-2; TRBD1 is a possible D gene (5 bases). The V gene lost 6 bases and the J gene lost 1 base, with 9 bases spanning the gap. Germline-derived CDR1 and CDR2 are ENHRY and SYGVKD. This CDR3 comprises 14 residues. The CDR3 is CAISQGGNTGELFF. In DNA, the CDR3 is TGTGCCATCAGCCAGGGTGGGAACACCGGGGAGCTGTTTTTT.

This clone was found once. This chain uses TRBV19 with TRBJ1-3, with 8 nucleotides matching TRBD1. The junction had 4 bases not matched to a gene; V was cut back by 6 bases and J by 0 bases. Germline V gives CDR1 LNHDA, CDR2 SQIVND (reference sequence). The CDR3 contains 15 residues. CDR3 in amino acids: CASRTTGGSGNTIYF. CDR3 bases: TGTGCCAGTAGAACAACAGGGGGCTCTGGAAACACCATATATTTT.

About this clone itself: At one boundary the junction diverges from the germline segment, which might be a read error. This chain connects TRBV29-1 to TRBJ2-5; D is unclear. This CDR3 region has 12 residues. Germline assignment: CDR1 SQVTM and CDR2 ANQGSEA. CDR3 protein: CSVEERTETQYF. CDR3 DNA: TGCAGCGTAGAAGAGAGAACCGAGACCCAGTACTTC.

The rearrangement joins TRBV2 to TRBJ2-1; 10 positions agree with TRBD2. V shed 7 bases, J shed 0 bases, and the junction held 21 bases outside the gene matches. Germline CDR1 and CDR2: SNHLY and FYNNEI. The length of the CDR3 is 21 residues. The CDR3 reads CASTRPRTRTSGESSYNEQFF. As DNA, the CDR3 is TGTGCCAGCACACGCCCCCGAACCCGGACTAGCGGAGAAAGCTCCTACAATGAGCAGTTCTTC.

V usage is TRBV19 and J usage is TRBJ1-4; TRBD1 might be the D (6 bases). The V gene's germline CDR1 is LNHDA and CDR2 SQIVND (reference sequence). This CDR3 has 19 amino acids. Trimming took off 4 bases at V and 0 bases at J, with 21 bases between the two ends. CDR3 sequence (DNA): TGTGCCAGTAGTAACTGGGGTCGAAAGGCAGGGGCAACTAATGAAAAACTGTTTTTT. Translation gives CASSNWGRKAGATNEKLFF.

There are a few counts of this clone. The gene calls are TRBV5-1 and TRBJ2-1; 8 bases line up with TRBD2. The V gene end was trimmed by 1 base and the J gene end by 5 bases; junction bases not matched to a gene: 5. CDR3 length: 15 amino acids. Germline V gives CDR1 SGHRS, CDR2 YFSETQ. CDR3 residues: CASSLPGLGHNEQFF. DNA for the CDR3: TGCGCCAGCAGCTTGCCGGGACTAGGGCACAATGAGCAGTTCTTC.